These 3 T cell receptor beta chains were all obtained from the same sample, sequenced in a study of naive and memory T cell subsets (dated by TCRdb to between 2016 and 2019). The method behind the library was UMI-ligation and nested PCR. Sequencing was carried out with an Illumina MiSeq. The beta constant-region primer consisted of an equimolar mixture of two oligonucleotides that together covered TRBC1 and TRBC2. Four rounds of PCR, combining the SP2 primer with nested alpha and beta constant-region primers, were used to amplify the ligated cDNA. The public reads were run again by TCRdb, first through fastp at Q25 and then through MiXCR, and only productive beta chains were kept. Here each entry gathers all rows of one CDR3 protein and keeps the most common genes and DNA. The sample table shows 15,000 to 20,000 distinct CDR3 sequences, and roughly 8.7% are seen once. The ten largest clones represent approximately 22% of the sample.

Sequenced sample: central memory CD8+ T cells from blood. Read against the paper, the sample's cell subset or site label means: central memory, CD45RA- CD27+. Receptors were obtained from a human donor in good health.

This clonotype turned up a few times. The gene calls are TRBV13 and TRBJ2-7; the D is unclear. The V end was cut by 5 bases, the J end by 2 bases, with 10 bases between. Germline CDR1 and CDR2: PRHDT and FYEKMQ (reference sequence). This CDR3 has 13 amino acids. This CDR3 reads CASSADQPYEQYF. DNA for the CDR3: TGTGCCAGCAGCGCGGACCAGCCCTACGAGCAGTACTTC.

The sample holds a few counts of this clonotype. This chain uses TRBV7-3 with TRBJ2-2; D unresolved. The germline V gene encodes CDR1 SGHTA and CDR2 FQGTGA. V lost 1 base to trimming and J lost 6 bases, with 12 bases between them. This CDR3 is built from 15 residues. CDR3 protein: CASSLKSEPPGELFF. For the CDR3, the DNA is TGTGCCAGCAGCTTAAAGAGTGAGCCACCCGGGGAGCTGTTTTTT.

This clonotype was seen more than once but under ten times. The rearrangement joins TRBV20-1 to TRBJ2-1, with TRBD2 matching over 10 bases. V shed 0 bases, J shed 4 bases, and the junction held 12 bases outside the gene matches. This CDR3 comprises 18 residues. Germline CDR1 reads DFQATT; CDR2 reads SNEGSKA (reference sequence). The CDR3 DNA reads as TGCAGTGCTAGAGATCTGGCTAGCGGGAGTTCGGGTTACAATGAGCAGTTCTTC. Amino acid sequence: CSARDLASGSSGYNEQFF.